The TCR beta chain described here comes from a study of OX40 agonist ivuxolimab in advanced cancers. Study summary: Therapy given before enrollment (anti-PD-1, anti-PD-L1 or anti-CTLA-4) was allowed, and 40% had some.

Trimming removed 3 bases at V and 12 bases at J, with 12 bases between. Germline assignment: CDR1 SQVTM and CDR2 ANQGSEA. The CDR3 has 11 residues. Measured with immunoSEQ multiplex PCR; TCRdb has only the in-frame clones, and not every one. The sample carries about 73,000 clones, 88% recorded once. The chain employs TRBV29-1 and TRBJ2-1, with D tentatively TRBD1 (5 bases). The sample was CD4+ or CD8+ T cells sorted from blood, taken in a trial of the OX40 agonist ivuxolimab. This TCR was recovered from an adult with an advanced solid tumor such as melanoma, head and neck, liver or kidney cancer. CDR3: CSVDRGPGQFF. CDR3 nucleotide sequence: TGCAGCGTTGATAGGGGCCCAGGGCAGTTCTTC.